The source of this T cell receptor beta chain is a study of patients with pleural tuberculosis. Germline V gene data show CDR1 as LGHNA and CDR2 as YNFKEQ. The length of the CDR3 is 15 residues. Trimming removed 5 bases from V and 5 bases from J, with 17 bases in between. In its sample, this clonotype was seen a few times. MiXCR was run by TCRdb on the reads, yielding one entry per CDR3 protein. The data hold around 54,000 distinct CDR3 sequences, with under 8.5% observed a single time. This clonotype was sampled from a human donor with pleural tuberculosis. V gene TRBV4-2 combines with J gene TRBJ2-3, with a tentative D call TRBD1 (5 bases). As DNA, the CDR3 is TGTGCCAGCAGCACCCCGGGTAGCAGGGTAGATACGCAGTATTTT. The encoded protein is CASSTPGSRVDTQYF.